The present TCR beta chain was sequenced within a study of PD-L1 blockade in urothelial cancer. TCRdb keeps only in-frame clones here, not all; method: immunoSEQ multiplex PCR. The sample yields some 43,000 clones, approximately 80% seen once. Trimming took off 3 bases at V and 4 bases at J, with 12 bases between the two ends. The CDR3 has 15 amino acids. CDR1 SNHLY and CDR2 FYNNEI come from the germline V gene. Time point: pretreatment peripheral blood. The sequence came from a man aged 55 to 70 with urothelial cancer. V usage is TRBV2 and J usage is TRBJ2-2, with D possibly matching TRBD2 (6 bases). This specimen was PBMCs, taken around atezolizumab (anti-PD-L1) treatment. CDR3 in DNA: TGTGCCAGCAGTGAGGTGCGGGGCGGCACCGGGGAGCTGTTTTTT. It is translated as CASSEVRGGTGELFF.